This T cell receptor (beta chain) was sequenced during a study of OX40 agonist ivuxolimab in advanced cancers. Points from the study as a whole: In CD8+ T cells, expanded clones were on average more numerous than in CD4+.

The method was immunoSEQ multiplex PCR; TCRdb's version includes in-frame clones alone and lacks a portion of them. Of roughly 100,000 clones in the sample, 70% to 90% were seen once. There are 15 residues in the CDR3. Per the germline V gene, CDR1 is GTSNPN and CDR2 is SVGIG (reference sequence). V lost 2 bases, J lost 7 bases, and 9 bases stayed unmatched. Comment on this clone: Its antigen remains unknown.

The sequence came from an adult with an advanced solid tumor such as melanoma, head and neck, liver or kidney cancer. The chain recombines TRBV30 with TRBJ1-4; 8 nucleotides align to TRBD1. Sequenced material: CD4+ or CD8+ T cells sorted from blood, taken in a trial of the OX40 agonist ivuxolimab. This chain's CDR3 is CAWSLTGGFGEKLFF. CDR3 in DNA: TGTGCCTGGAGTCTCACAGGGGGTTTCGGTGAAAAACTGTTTTTT.